The source of this TCR beta chain is a study of cytomegalovirus exposure and HLA in healthy donors. The CDR3 covers 14 residues. Germline CDR1 is SGHRS and CDR2 is YFSETQ. Trimming left V 7 bases short and J 5 bases short, with 18 bases between. The PCR had 60 Vbeta and 13 Jbeta primers. Sequenced by immunoSEQ multiplex PCR; TCRdb stores in-frame clones only, minus some. This table has about 170,000 clones, 60% to 75% appearing once. All the people who gave samples were healthy bone marrow donors. The gene calls are TRBV5-1 and TRBJ2-5, with TRBD2 as a possible D gene (6 bases). Sequencing was carried out using PBMCs. This TCR derives from a woman between 50 and 59 years old in good health and CMV-seropositive. Here the CDR3 reads CASWTGGIPETQYF. CDR3 DNA sequence: TGCGCCAGCTGGACTGGGGGGATTCCGGAGACCCAGTACTTC.